This entry lists 14 T cell receptor beta chains sequenced from one sample in a study of T cell responses to AZD1222 COVID-19 vaccine. Profiling relied on immunoSEQ multiplex PCR, and the TCRdb table lists in-frame clones only, not all of them. Of 100,000 to 150,000 clones listed, about 89% are singletons. The sequences come from peripheral blood, collected on day 0 of AZD1222 vaccination. These receptors were taken from an adult in good health.

Worth noting for this clone: One junction end does not reproduce the germline sequence, and a read error may be involved. The chain combines TRBV6-5 with TRBJ2-7, with 14 bases lining up with TRBD2. The CDR3 is made up of 13 amino acids. Germline values: CDR1 MNHEY, CDR2 SVGAGI. The CDR3 sequence is CASRPGLAGERYF. DNA of the CDR3: TGTGCCAGCAGACCGGGACTAGCGGGGGAGCGGTACTTC.

Here the CDR3 reads CASSSTTSGGFPYSYEQYF. CDR3 DNA sequence: TGTGCCAGCAGCTCTACGACTAGCGGGGGGTTTCCGTATTCGTACGAGCAGTACTTC. This chain joins TRBV13 and TRBJ2-7, with 13 bases identical to TRBD2. Losses at the gene ends were 4 bases for V and 4 bases for J; bases not matched to a gene: 16. Germline V lookup: CDR1 PRHDT, CDR2 FYEKMQ (reference sequence). The CDR3 length is 19 residues.

J is TRBJ1-1 and V is TRBV27; no firm D call. Germline lookup yields CDR1 MNHEY and CDR2 SMNVEV (reference sequence). The CDR3 is made up of 13 amino acids. V lost 6 bases, J lost 3 bases, and 11 bases lay in between. CDR3 residues: CASRTTGHTEAFF. The CDR3 DNA follows: TGTGCCAGCAGGACCACCGGGCACACTGAAGCTTTCTTT.

In its sample, this clone was seen once. This sequence joins TRBV3-1 (or the pseudogene TRBV3-2) and TRBJ2-7; 7 bases are a match to TRBD1. Germline CDR1 LGHDT, CDR2 YNNKEL (reference sequence). The V and J ends lost 4 bases and 0 bases, in that order; junction bases with no gene match: 6. This CDR3 comprises 15 residues. The CDR3 is CASSPVNRGSYEQYF. DNA of the CDR3: TGTGCCAGCAGCCCAGTAAACAGGGGCTCCTACGAGCAGTACTTC.

The chain is built from TRBV28 and TRBJ2-7; the D is unclear. The V end was cut by 6 bases, the J end by 2 bases, with 11 bases between. Germline loops: CDR1 MDHEN, CDR2 SYDVKM. This CDR3 spans 13 amino acids. The CDR3 nucleotides are TGTGCCAGCAGAGGGCCCCAGGCCTACGAGCAGTACTTC. As protein: CASRGPQAYEQYF.

In nucleotides, the CDR3 is TGTGCCAGCAGCTTGGGGACTAGCGCAGATACGCAGTATTTT. This translates into CASSLGTSADTQYF. V and J are TRBV5-4 and TRBJ2-3; 9 nucleotides align to TRBD2. The V gene end was trimmed by 0 bases and the J gene end by 4 bases; junction bases not matched to a gene: 0. The CDR3 runs 14 residues. Germline V lookup: CDR1 SGHNT, CDR2 YYREEE (reference sequence). The complete variable domain, with remaining parts taken from reference TRBV5-4 and TRBJ2-3, reads ETGVTQSPTHLIKTRGQQVTLRCSSQSGHNTVSWYQQALGQGPQFIFQYYREEENGRGNFPPRFSGLQFPNYSSELNVNALELDDSALYLCASSLGTSADTQYFGPGTRLTVL.

This rearrangement joins TRBV9 to TRBJ2-1; 9 bases map to TRBD1. CDR3 size: 13 residues. V shed 5 bases and J 15 bases; nucleotides not matched to a gene: 12. Germline CDR1 and CDR2: SGDLS and YYNGEE. The CDR3 coding sequence is TGTGCCAGCAGTGATGGGGGACAGGGTTTAACGTTCTTC. It is translated as CASSDGGQGLTFF.

The V gene is TRBV5-1, the J gene TRBJ2-1; no clear D gene. This CDR3 spans 14 amino acids. Trimming cost V 0 bases and J 6 bases, with 10 bases left between them. Germline V gene lookup returns CDR1 SGHRS and CDR2 YFSETQ. The CDR3 sequence: CASSLGQSPNEQFF. The DNA for the CDR3 is TGCGCCAGCAGCTTGGGTCAGAGCCCCAATGAGCAGTTCTTC.

The chain carries TRBV18 and TRBJ1-1; D gene ambiguous. Germline CDR1 reads KGHSH; CDR2 reads LQKENI. V was pared by 1 base and J by 0 bases, with 12 bases between. The CDR3 covers 16 residues. The CDR3 is CASSPREATLNTEAFF. The CDR3 DNA reads TGTGCCAGCTCACCACGGGAGGCGACATTGAACACTGAAGCTTTCTTT.

V usage is TRBV9 and J usage is TRBJ2-5; D not resolved. This CDR3 is 15 amino acids long. Germline V gene data show CDR1 as SGDLS and CDR2 as YYNGEE. The V and J ends lost 0 bases and 5 bases respectively, with 14 bases between them. DNA for the CDR3: TGTGCCAGCAGCGTAGGGGTGGCCCCAGGCGAGACCCAGTACTTC. Translation gives CASSVGVAPGETQYF. Looking up the rest from reference TRBV9 and TRBJ2-5 gives the full variable domain: DSGVTQTPKHLITATGQRVTLRCSPRSGDLSVYWYQQSLDQGLQFLIQYYNGEERAKGNILERFSAQQFPDLHSELNLSSLELGDSALYFCASSVGVAPGETQYFGPGTRLLVL.

The genes are TRBV27 and TRBJ2-7; TRBD1 aligns across 7 bases. Germline V gene sequence: CDR1 MNHEY, CDR2 SMNVEV (reference sequence). After removal of 4 bases from V and 3 bases from J, the junction contained 3 bases not matched to a gene. This CDR3 is built from 13 residues. CDR3 sequence reads: CASSYGTVYEQYF. In DNA, the CDR3 is TGTGCCAGCAGTTACGGGACAGTCTACGAGCAGTACTTC.

The rearrangement joins TRBV7-9 to TRBJ1-5, with D possibly matching TRBD1 (5 bases). The CDR3 is 15 amino acids. V lost 0 bases and J lost 6, with 12 bases in between. Germline V gene data show CDR1 as SEHNR and CDR2 as FQNEAQ (reference sequence). In DNA, the CDR3 is TGTGCCAGCAGCTTAGCGGGGGGACCCGGTCAGCCCCAGCATTTT. It encodes CASSLAGGPGQPQHF.

The chain links TRBV10-3 to TRBJ2-3, with 12 bases matching TRBD2. The germline CDR1 and CDR2 sequences are ENHRY and SYGVKD. The CDR3 is 20 residues long. Trimming at V came to 0 bases and at J to 5 bases, leaving 15 bases not matched to a gene. The CDR3 spells CAISESRLAGGPVAEDTQYF. The DNA of the CDR3 is TGTGCCATCAGTGAGTCCAGGCTAGCGGGAGGGCCCGTTGCGGAAGATACGCAGTATTTT.

This chain joins TRBV21-1 and TRBJ1-3; the table calls TRBD1, which could not be checked here. TRBV21-1 is a listed pseudogene. The CDR3 is 16 amino acids. The CDR3 loop is CASSKPTRYSGNTIYF. CDR3 DNA sequence: TGTGCCAGCAGCAAACCCACAAGATACTCTGGAAACACCATATATTTT.